The clone carrying this TCR beta chain was seen only a few times. Antigen specificity is unknown. Trimming took 1 base from V and 8 from J, leaving 19 bases between them. The germline CDR1 and CDR2 sequences are LGHNA and YNFKEQ. The CDR3 contains 16 residues. This sample is drawn from a study of response to subunit inactivated influenza vaccine. Findings and limits, study-wide: The authors put forward the suggestion that each seasonal influenza vaccination may bring in only a limited number of new T cells.

TCRdb fed the RT-PCR reads into MiXCR, producing one record per CDR3 protein. The repertoire includes around 490,000 distinct CDR3 sequences, less than 8% of them detected once, and over 10% sits in the top ten. This sample comprised PBMCs from blood, obtained around 2 years after vaccination. The V and J genes are TRBV4-2 and TRBJ2-3, with a weak D call TRBD2 (7 bases). The clonotype originates from a man between 50 and 75 years old who received an inactivated influenza vaccine. CDR3 sequence: CASSQAGRGGRGTQYF. In nucleotides, the CDR3 is TGTGCCAGCAGCCAAGCTGGGAGGGGGGGCAGAGGTACGCAGTATTTT.